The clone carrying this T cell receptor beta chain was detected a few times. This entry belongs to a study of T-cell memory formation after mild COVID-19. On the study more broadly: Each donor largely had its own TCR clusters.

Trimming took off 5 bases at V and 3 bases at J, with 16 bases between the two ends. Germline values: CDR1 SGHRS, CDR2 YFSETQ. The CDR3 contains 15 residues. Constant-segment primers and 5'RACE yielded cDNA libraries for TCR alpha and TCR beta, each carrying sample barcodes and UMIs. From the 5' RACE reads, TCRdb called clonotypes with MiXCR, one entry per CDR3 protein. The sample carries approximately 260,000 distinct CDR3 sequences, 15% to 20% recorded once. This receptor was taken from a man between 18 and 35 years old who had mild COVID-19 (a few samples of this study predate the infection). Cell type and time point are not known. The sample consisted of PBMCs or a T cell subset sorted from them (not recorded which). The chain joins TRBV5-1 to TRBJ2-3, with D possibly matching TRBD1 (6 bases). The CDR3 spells CASRPGQFVTDTQYF. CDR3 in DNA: TGCGCCAGCAGGCCCGGACAGTTTGTTACAGATACGCAGTATTTT.